The 21 T cell receptor beta chains below come from one sample, sequenced in a study of glioma-infiltrating T cells. The iRepertoire nested amplicon-rescue multiplex PCR amplified TCR alpha and beta CDR3s from RNA. One entry per CDR3 protein results from TCRdb running MiXCR on the multiplex PCR reads. Here the sample spans about 140,000 distinct CDR3 sequences, about two fifths being singletons. Sequencing was done on a sample of glioma tissue, nonneoplastic brain tissue, or PBMCs (not recorded which). Source of these receptors: a human donor with low-grade glioma or glioblastoma, undergoing nonglioma brain surgery, or in good health (not recorded which).

This clonotype was observed a few times. The V and J genes are TRBV6-6 and TRBJ2-7; the match to TRBD1 covers 7 bases. This CDR3 region has 14 residues. Germline V gene lookup returns CDR1 MNHNY and CDR2 SVGAGI (reference sequence). The J segment lost 6 bases and the V segment lost 2 bases, leaving 7 bases of the junction unmatched. Written as DNA, the CDR3 is TGTGCCAGCAGTTACCCACAGACAGGGACCGAGCAGTACTTC. Its protein is CASSYPQTGTEQYF.

Points on this clonotype: This may arise from a read error, as a much more abundant clone is one base away. This chain connects TRBV6-1 to TRBJ1-6; no clear D. Germline values: CDR1 MNHNS, CDR2 SASEGT. The CDR3 extends over 11 amino acids. The CDR3 sequence: CASKSDSPLDF. CDR3 nucleotides: TGTGCCAGCAAGTCCGATTCACCCCTCGACTTT.

In this sample, this clonotype turned up once. This sequence joins TRBV28 and TRBJ2-7, with D uncertain. This CDR3 has 14 amino acids. Germline loops: CDR1 MDHEN, CDR2 SYDVKM. V was clipped by 5 bases and J by 3 bases, with 14 bases between them. This chain's CDR3 is CASSPVGPGYEQYF. The CDR3 bases are TGTGCCAGCAGTCCTGTAGGACCCGGCTACGAGCAGTACTTC. Complete variable domain (other parts from reference TRBV28 and TRBJ2-7): DVKVTQSSRYLVKRTGEKVFLECVQDMDHENMFWYRQDPGLGLRLIYFSYDVKMKEKGDIPEGYSVSREKKERFSLILESASTNQTSMYLCASSPVGPGYEQYFGPGTRLTVT.

J is TRBJ2-1 and V is TRBV6-2 or TRBV6-3; a possible D gene is TRBD2 (6 bases). CDR3 length: 15 residues. Trimming cost V 1 base and J 6 bases, with 13 bases left between them. Germline V gives CDR1 MNHEY, CDR2 SVGEGT. The CDR3 nucleotides read TGTGCCAGCAGTTACTTGGCGGGGCCCCTCAATGAGCAGTTCTTC. Encoded protein: CASSYLAGPLNEQFF.

This rearrangement joins TRBV6-2 or TRBV6-3 to TRBJ2-1; tentatively, D is TRBD2 (6 bases). This CDR3 is built from 14 residues. The germline V and J ends were trimmed by 4 bases and 0 bases, with 7 bases remaining between them. Looked up from germline, CDR1 is MNHEY and CDR2 is SVGEGT. CDR3 bases: TGTGCCAGCAGTTCGGGGGTCTCCTACAATGAGCAGTTCTTC. Translation: CASSSGVSYNEQFF.

There are a few counts of this clonotype. The V and J genes are TRBV7-2 and TRBJ2-3; D gene uncertain. V lost 1 base and J lost 2, with 10 bases in between. Germline V lookup: CDR1 SGHTA, CDR2 FQGNSA. CDR3 size: 15 residues. CDR3 in amino acids: CASSLGLRFTDTQYF. As DNA, the CDR3 is TGTGCCAGCAGCTTAGGCTTACGCTTCACAGATACGCAGTATTTT.

This clonotype turned up a few times. This chain joins TRBV11-1 and TRBJ2-2; D gene ambiguous. The germline V gene encodes CDR1 SGHAT and CDR2 FQDESV (reference sequence). V lost 5 bases and J 5 bases, leaving 6 bases between the germline ends. This CDR3 is built from 12 residues. The CDR3 region is CASSPPTGELFF. In DNA, the CDR3 is TGTGCCAGCAGCCCGCCAACCGGGGAGCTGTTTTTT.

The rearrangement joins TRBV12-3 or TRBV12-4 to TRBJ2-7; D is unclear. The CDR3 has 11 residues. Deletions cut 6 bases from V and 2 bases from J, with 5 bases between. CDR3 sequence reads: CASSRTYEQYF. In DNA, the CDR3 is TGTGCCAGCAGCCGGACCTACGAGCAGTACTTC.

This clonotype was counted between two and nine times. The J gene is TRBJ2-7, the V gene TRBV6-1; a possible D gene is TRBD1 (6 bases). This CDR3 contains 14 residues. Germline loops: CDR1 MNHNS, CDR2 SASEGT. V dropped 5 bases and J dropped 0 bases, with 11 bases sitting between them. CDR3 sequence: CASSRDTLSYEQYF. DNA for the CDR3: TGTGCCAGCAGTCGGGACACCCTCTCCTACGAGCAGTACTTC.

The rearrangement uses TRBV18 and TRBJ1-2; 7 positions match TRBD1. The germline V gene encodes CDR1 KGHSH and CDR2 LQKENI. After removal of 5 bases from V and 11 bases from J, the junction contained 17 bases not matched to a gene. This CDR3 is 15 amino acids long. The CDR3 loop reads CASSVRSSETGLYTF. In nucleotides, the CDR3 is TGTGCCAGCTCAGTTCGCTCTTCGGAGACAGGGCTTTACACCTTC.

This clonotype has a handful of counts. The chain combines TRBV20-1 with TRBJ2-7, with D possibly matching TRBD1 (6 bases). V was cut by 6 bases and J by 4 bases, with 10 bases left in between. Germline assignment: CDR1 DFQATT and CDR2 SNEGSKA (reference sequence). The CDR3 loop spans 11 amino acids. Here the CDR3 DNA reads TGCAGTGCGCTCAGGGGTTACGAGCAGTACTTC. This translates into CSALRGYEQYF.

The V and J genes are TRBV7-2 and TRBJ2-7, with 10 positions matching TRBD1. Trimming took 5 bases from V and 4 from J; bases not matched to a gene: 8. Germline V gene lookup returns CDR1 SGHTA and CDR2 FQGNSA. The CDR3 loop spans 15 amino acids. CDR3 sequence reads: CASSPRTGGWYEQYF. The CDR3 DNA reads as TGTGCCAGCAGCCCCCGGACAGGGGGATGGTACGAGCAGTACTTC.

This sequence joins TRBV20-1 and TRBJ1-1, with TRBD1 identical over 10 bases. The V gene's germline CDR1 is DFQATT and CDR2 SNEGSKA (reference sequence). With 0 bases clipped from V and 0 bases from J, the junction kept 19 bases outside the gene matches. The CDR3 consists of 21 residues. CDR3 sequence: CSARDLTGGLLPDPMNTEAFF. The CDR3 bases are TGCAGTGCTAGAGATCTGACAGGGGGCCTTCTCCCCGACCCTATGAACACTGAAGCTTTCTTT.

J is TRBJ2-2 and V is TRBV10-3, with TRBD2 identical over 7 bases. CDR1 ENHRY and CDR2 SYGVKD come from the germline V gene. The CDR3 sequence is 16 residues long. V trimming: 3 bases; J trimming: 2 bases; junction bases outside the gene matches: 6. The CDR3, as DNA: TGTGCCATCAGTGAAACGCTAGCGGTTAACACCGGGGAGCTGTTTTTT. It codes for CAISETLAVNTGELFF.

This clonotype was seen only a few times. This chain uses TRBV2 with TRBJ2-3; a possible D gene is TRBD2 (5 bases). This CDR3 is built from 13 residues. V lost 6 bases and J lost 1, with 8 bases in between. The germline CDR1 and CDR2 sequences are SNHLY and FYNNEI. In DNA, the CDR3 is TGTGCCAGCAGCGGACTCGGCACAGATACGCAGTATTTT. Its protein product is CASSGLGTDTQYF.

The table lists this clonotype with a few counts. The chain recombines TRBV20-1 with TRBJ1-5, with unresolved D. The germline V gene has CDR1 DFQATT and CDR2 SNEGSKA (reference sequence). The CDR3 is made up of 13 amino acids. Trimming took off 0 bases at V and 1 base at J, with 4 bases between the two ends. CDR3 amino acids: CSARDKSNQPQHF. In DNA form, the CDR3 reads TGCAGTGCTAGAGATAAAAGCAATCAGCCCCAGCATTTT.

V usage is TRBV20-1 and J usage is TRBJ1-5; TRBD1 aligns across 9 bases. Germline lookup yields CDR1 DFQATT and CDR2 SNEGSKA (reference sequence). This CDR3 spans 13 amino acids. With V trimmed by 5 bases and J by 4 bases, 3 bases remained unmatched. The CDR3 DNA reads as TGCAGTGCTGGGACAGGGAATAATCAGCCCCAGCATTTT. This gives the protein CSAGTGNNQPQHF.

The chain uses TRBV27 and TRBJ2-1; D is perhaps TRBD2 (6 bases). This CDR3 spans 13 amino acids. The ends were cut back, 2 bases at V and 8 bases at J, with 10 bases in the middle. Germline-derived CDR1 and CDR2 are MNHEY and SMNVEV (reference sequence). The CDR3 DNA is TGTGCCAGCAGTTTAGCGGGATGGGATGAGCAGTTCTTC. Translating it yields CASSLAGWDEQFF.

V and J are TRBV6-2 or TRBV6-3 and TRBJ1-5, with D possibly being TRBD1 (6 bases). The V gene lost 4 bases and the J gene lost 6 bases, with 13 bases spanning the gap. The length of the CDR3 is 14 residues. The germline V gene has CDR1 MNHEY and CDR2 SVGEGT. As DNA, the CDR3 is TGTGCCAGCAGTTGGGACAAGTTCGGTCAGCCCCAGCATTTT. Its protein product is CASSWDKFGQPQHF.

This clonotype was counted only a few times. This chain joins TRBV4-1 and TRBJ2-5, with TRBD2 as a possible D gene (5 bases). The V gene's germline CDR1 is MGHRA and CDR2 YSYEKL. V lost 1 base and J 2 bases, leaving 11 bases between the germline ends. This CDR3 region has 15 residues. Written as DNA, the CDR3 is TGCGCCAGCAGCCAAGGAAACCAGCGGCAAGAGACCCAGTACTTC. Translation gives CASSQGNQRQETQYF.

The chain combines TRBV28 with TRBJ1-2; D ambiguous. V was shortened by 1 base and J by 7 bases, with 13 bases between the two germline ends. Germline V lookup: CDR1 MDHEN, CDR2 SYDVKM. There are 14 residues in the CDR3. CDR3 nucleotide sequence: TGTGCCAGCAGTTTATTCCGGGGTTCCTCTGGCTACACCTTC. As protein: CASSLFRGSSGYTF.